The 9 T cell receptor beta chains below were found in one sample sequenced in a study of CD8 T cells in ankylosing spondylitis. MiXCR, applied by TCRdb to the 5' RACE reads, yields one record per CDR3 protein. The table shows under 250,000 distinct CDR3 sequences, with around 32% occurring only once. Input material: blood, either unsorted or a sorted T cell fraction (not recorded which). The source of these receptors is a male donor with ankylosing spondylitis or in good health (not recorded which).

This clonotype was observed a few times. The chain couples TRBV29-1 to TRBJ1-3; D is perhaps TRBD1 (5 bases). There are 13 residues in the CDR3. Germline lookup yields CDR1 SQVTM and CDR2 ANQGSEA. V lost 7 bases, J lost 3 bases, and 13 bases lay in between. CDR3: CSARGIYGNTIYF. As DNA, the CDR3 is TGCAGCGCCCGGGGGATATATGGAAACACCATATATTTT.

This clonotype was counted a few times. J is TRBJ2-7 and V is TRBV15; tentative D call: TRBD2 (6 bases). Germline V CDR1 and CDR2: LNHNV, YYDKDF (reference sequence). The length of the CDR3 is 14 residues. V lost 5 bases, J lost 5 bases, and 16 bases lay in between. The chain's CDR3 is CATSLGGEFDEQYF. As DNA, the CDR3 is TGTGCCACCAGCCTCGGAGGGGAGTTCGACGAGCAGTACTTC.

The chain employs TRBV12-3 or TRBV12-4 and TRBJ1-2; D is undetermined. The V end lost 6 bases, the J end lost 1 base, and 9 bases lay between the germline ends. The CDR3 totals 13 residues. CDR3 amino acids: CASSPRDNYGYTF. The CDR3 DNA follows: TGTGCCAGCAGCCCCAGAGATAACTATGGCTACACCTTC.

This clonotype was detected only a few times. The V gene is TRBV10-2, the J gene TRBJ2-7, with TRBD1 matching over 10 bases. Trimming at V came to 5 bases and at J to 3 bases, leaving 7 bases not matched to a gene. This CDR3 has 15 residues. CDR1 and CDR2 (germline): WSHSY, SAAADI. The CDR3 sequence: CASSLTGTGVYEQYF. CDR3 DNA sequence: TGCGCCAGCAGTTTGACCGGGACAGGGGTCTACGAGCAGTACTTC.

The rearrangement uses TRBV4-2 and TRBJ1-5; D unresolved. Between the trimmed V and J ends, which lost 4 bases and 0 bases, there was a span of 7 bases. There are 14 residues in the CDR3. Germline CDR1 and CDR2: LGHNA and YNFKEQ. The CDR3 DNA reads as TGTGCCAGCAGCCGGACGGGTAGCAATCAGCCCCAGCATTTT. It specifies CASSRTGSNQPQHF.

DNA for the CDR3: TGTGCCAGCAGCCAACTGAACGCTAACTATGGCTACACCTTC. Its translation: CASSQLNANYGYTF. This chain joins TRBV7-9 and TRBJ1-2; D uncertain. The CDR3 totals 14 residues. Germline V lookup: CDR1 SEHNR, CDR2 FQNEAQ (reference sequence). Trimming pared 5 bases from V and 0 bases from J, leaving 10 bases between.

This clonotype showed up just a few times. The chain recombines TRBV20-1 with TRBJ2-5, with D unresolved. CDR1 is DFQATT, CDR2 SNEGSKA, per germline (reference sequence). The CDR3 contains 14 residues. V lost 3 bases, J lost 2 bases, and 13 bases lay in between. The CDR3 reads CSARVIGVQETQYF. CDR3 nucleotide sequence: TGCAGTGCTAGGGTCATAGGAGTGCAAGAGACCCAGTACTTC.

The chain links TRBV27 to TRBJ1-1; TRBD1 might be the D (6 bases). Trimming stripped 0 bases from V and 1 base from J, with 12 bases between. Germline CDR1 MNHEY, CDR2 SMNVEV (reference sequence). CDR3 length: 16 residues. CDR3 sequence (DNA): TGTGCCAGCAGTTTATCGTGGGGGCGCAGGAACACTGAAGCTTTCTTT. This codes for CASSLSWGRRNTEAFF.

The chain recombines TRBV27 with TRBJ2-3, with D unresolved. The ends were cut back, 2 bases at V and 9 bases at J, with 12 bases in the middle. There are 13 residues in the CDR3. Germline assignment: CDR1 MNHEY and CDR2 SMNVEV (reference sequence). Written as DNA, the CDR3 is TGTGCCAGCAGTTTAAATGCTTGGGAAACGCAGTATTTT. It translates to CASSLNAWETQYF.